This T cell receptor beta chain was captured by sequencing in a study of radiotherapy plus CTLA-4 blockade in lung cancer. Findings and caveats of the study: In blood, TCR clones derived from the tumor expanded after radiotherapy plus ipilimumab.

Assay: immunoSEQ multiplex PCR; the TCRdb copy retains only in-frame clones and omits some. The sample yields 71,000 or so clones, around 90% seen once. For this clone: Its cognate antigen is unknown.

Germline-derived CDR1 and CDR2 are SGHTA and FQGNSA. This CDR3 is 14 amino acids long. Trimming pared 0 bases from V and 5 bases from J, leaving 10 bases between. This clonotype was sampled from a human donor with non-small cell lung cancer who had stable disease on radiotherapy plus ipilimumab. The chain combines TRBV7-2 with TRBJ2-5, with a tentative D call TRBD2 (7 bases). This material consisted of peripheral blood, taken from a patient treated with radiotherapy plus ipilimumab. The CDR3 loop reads CASSLARGGETQYF. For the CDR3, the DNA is TGTGCCAGCAGCTTAGCGAGGGGGGGGGAGACCCAGTACTTC.